This TCR beta chain emerged from a study of preoperative IRX-2 immunotherapy in early breast cancer (dated by TCRdb to between 2018 and 2021). About this clone itself: Its antigen remains unidentified. Base qualities are not at hand, and no much larger clone is one base apart.

To prepare the library, the immunoSEQ multiplex PCR assay was applied. TCRdb re-hosts the immuneACCESS table, in-frame sequences only. Its copies lack some clones; in the studies checked, an unresolved V gene accounts for under half of them, and the cause for the rest is not known. The sample yields about 98,000 clones; 86% were counted once. Under 2.5% of the sample goes to the ten largest clones. The treatment or condition tag for this specimen amounts to: preoperative locoregional IRX-2 cytokine immunotherapy. The samples were obtained from a phase Ib study that tested preoperative, locoregional IRX-2 cytokine immunotherapy designed to prime immune responses. Patients with early-stage breast cancer who were given IRX-2 before surgery served as donors. The source is a human donor with breast cancer. The material sequenced was tumor tissue, taken after IRX-2 immunotherapy.

This receptor has the CDR3 CSVATTSGRYEQYF. The nucleotide sequence is TGCAGCGTAGCAACGACTAGCGGGAGATACGAGCAGTACTTC. The V and J segments used are TRBV29-1 and TRBJ2-7; 12 bases in the junction line up with TRBD2. Clipping removes 6 bases from V and 4 bases from J, with 7 as the unmatched junction base count. Taken from cysteine to phenylalanine, the CDR3 has 14 residues. Only the CDR3 DNA is retained, 42 bases long and in frame from the first base. The germline V gene sets CDR1 to SQVTM and CDR2 to ANQGSEA.